This passage covers 18 T cell receptor beta chains from one sample sequenced in a study of cytomegalovirus exposure and HLA in healthy donors. PCR amplification relied on 60 Vbeta primers (plus 13 Jbeta primers). Clones were sequenced by immunoSEQ multiplex PCR, and TCRdb holds only the in-frame ones, with some missing. The sample yields 110,000 to 150,000 clones, of which the top ten take up approximately 1%. Specimen: PBMCs. Source of these receptors: a male donor in good health and CMV-seronegative.

The V gene is TRBV18, the J gene TRBJ2-5; 13 bases agree with TRBD2. The J segment lost 5 bases and the V segment lost 2 bases, leaving 8 bases of the junction unmatched. The germline gives CDR1 KGHSH, CDR2 LQKENI. The CDR3 has 17 residues. The CDR3 sequence is CASSPRTSGSKGETQYF. The CDR3 bases are TGTGCCAGCTCACCAAGGACTAGCGGGAGTAAAGGGGAGACCCAGTACTTC.

The chain combines TRBV18 with TRBJ2-7, with 12 bases aligning to TRBD1. The germline V gene has CDR1 KGHSH and CDR2 LQKENI. The CDR3 consists of 16 residues. After removal of 3 bases from V and 6 bases from J, the junction contained 9 bases not matched to a gene. CDR3 region: CASSPPRDRGPSEQYF. In DNA form, the CDR3 reads TGTGCCAGCTCACCTCCTAGGGACAGGGGGCCTTCCGAGCAGTACTTC.

J is TRBJ1-2 and V is TRBV7-8, with 9 positions matching TRBD1. V lost 1 base to trimming and J lost 8 bases; unmatched junction nucleotides: 14. Germline V lookup: CDR1 SGHVS, CDR2 FQNEAQ. This CDR3 region has 17 residues. CDR3 residues: CASSLDGTGSHNRGYTF. The CDR3 bases are TGTGCCAGCAGCTTAGACGGGACAGGGTCCCATAACCGGGGCTACACCTTC. Looking up the rest from reference TRBV7-8 and TRBJ1-2 gives the full variable domain: GAGVSQSPRYKVAKRGQDVALRCDPISGHVSLFWYQQALGQGPEFLTYFQNEAQLDKSGLPSDRFFAERPEGSVSTLKIQRTQQEDSAVYLCASSLDGTGSHNRGYTFGSGTRLTVV.

The J gene is TRBJ2-7, the V gene TRBV5-1; TRBD2 matches 7 bases. The CDR3 has 15 residues. Germline trimming cut 5 bases from V and 5 bases from J; bases unmatched to any gene: 13. Germline V gene data show CDR1 as SGHRS and CDR2 as YFSETQ. CDR3 nucleotide sequence: TGCGCCAGCAGAGTGGGGGGGAGTATTGTTGACGAGCAGTACTTC. Amino acid sequence: CASRVGGSIVDEQYF.

V usage is TRBV7-2 and J usage is TRBJ1-5; perhaps TRBD1 as D (6 bases). V lost 0 bases and J lost 6, with 18 bases in between. The CDR3 is 17 residues long. Germline V gives CDR1 SGHTA, CDR2 FQGNSA. CDR3 DNA sequence: TGTGCCAGCAGCTTAGCGGGGGGGGCAGGGGCAAGTCAGCCCCAGCATTTT. It yields the protein CASSLAGGAGASQPQHF.

This chain uses TRBV20-1 with TRBJ2-4; D gene unclear. Germline CDR1 DFQATT, CDR2 SNEGSKA (reference sequence). Trimming took off 3 bases at V and 5 bases at J, with 5 bases between the two ends. CDR3 length: 11 residues. This CDR3 reads CSASWQNIQYF. CDR3 nucleotide sequence: TGCAGTGCTAGCTGGCAAAACATTCAGTACTTC.

This chain joins TRBV2 and TRBJ2-3, with 10 bases matching TRBD2. The CDR3 extends over 14 amino acids. Unmatched junction bases numbered 6, after V lost 6 bases and J lost 6 bases. CDR1 and CDR2 from the germline V gene are SNHLY and FYNNEI. The CDR3 DNA follows: TGTGCCAGCAGGGCTAGCGGGAGTTGGGATACGCAGTATTTT. Amino acids: CASRASGSWDTQYF.

The chain is built from TRBV4-2 and TRBJ2-2; tentatively, D is TRBD1 (6 bases). The V and J ends lost 1 base and 0 bases respectively, with 21 bases between them. Germline CDR1 LGHNA, CDR2 YNFKEQ. This CDR3 spans 20 amino acids. The CDR3 DNA reads TGTGCCAGCAGCCAAGGGGGGACATCGGCATCAGGGCCGAACACCGGGGAGCTGTTTTTT. Protein product: CASSQGGTSASGPNTGELFF.

The rearrangement links TRBV6-1 to TRBJ2-3; 11 bases are shared with TRBD2. The ends lost 0 bases at V and 0 bases at J; junction bases unmatched: 5. There are 18 residues in the CDR3. Germline CDR1 and CDR2: MNHNS and SASEGT. In DNA form, the CDR3 reads TGTGCCAGCAGTGAAGCGCGACTAGCGGGATCTAGCACAGATACGCAGTATTTT. Amino acid sequence: CASSEARLAGSSTDTQYF.

The chain joins TRBV5-4 to TRBJ2-1, with 13 bases aligning to TRBD2. The germline V gene encodes CDR1 SGHNT and CDR2 YYREEE (reference sequence). This CDR3 spans 17 amino acids. Germline trimming cut 5 bases from V and 8 bases from J; bases unmatched to any gene: 13. The CDR3 nucleotides are TGTGCCAGCAGTCTTGGACTAGCGGGAGTTCCCGGGGATGAGCAGTTCTTC. This gives the protein CASSLGLAGVPGDEQFF.

The chain couples TRBV13 to TRBJ2-7, with 10 bases fitting TRBD2. V gave up 5 bases and J gave up 6 bases; unmatched junction bases: 13. Germline values: CDR1 PRHDT, CDR2 FYEKMQ (reference sequence). This CDR3 is 16 amino acids long. The CDR3: CASSPREAGGPGEQYF. The DNA for the CDR3 is TGTGCCAGCAGCCCCCGGGAAGCGGGAGGGCCGGGCGAGCAGTACTTC.

The chain combines TRBV5-6 with TRBJ1-4, with D unclear. The CDR3 runs 15 residues. Between the trimmed V and J ends, which lost 3 bases and 8 bases, there was a span of 17 bases. Germline V CDR1 and CDR2: SGHDT, YYEEEE. The CDR3 nucleotides are TGTGCCAGCAGCTCTTCACTTCTTTATCGCGAAAAACTGTTTTTT. It is translated as CASSSSLLYREKLFF.

CDR3 sequence: CASSSYLAGAADEQFF. The DNA of the CDR3 is TGTGCCAGCAGTTCCTACCTAGCGGGAGCGGCAGATGAGCAGTTCTTC. The V gene is TRBV6-5, the J gene TRBJ2-1, with 10 bases identical to TRBD2. There are 16 residues in the CDR3. V gave up 4 bases and J gave up 8 bases; unmatched junction bases: 11. CDR1 is MNHEY and CDR2 is SVGAGI in the germline V gene.

CDR3 sequence: CASSLGGLDQETQYF. Here the CDR3 DNA reads TGTGCCAGCAGTTTGGGGGGGCTGGACCAAGAGACCCAGTACTTC. V usage is TRBV28 and J usage is TRBJ2-5, with a possible D match to TRBD2 (7 bases). The V gene lost 3 bases and the J gene lost 0 bases, with 11 bases spanning the gap. The germline CDR1 and CDR2 sequences are MDHEN and SYDVKM. This CDR3 has 15 amino acids.

Details on this clone: The junction departs from germline at one end; a sequencing error may be responsible. The chain joins TRBV7-7 to TRBJ1-1; 9 bases are a match to TRBD1. Germline V lookup: CDR1 SSHAT, CDR2 FNYEAQ (reference sequence). The CDR3 extends over 13 amino acids. CDR3 region: CASSATGGAEAFF. In DNA form, the CDR3 reads TGTGCTAGCAGCGCGACAGGGGGGGCTGAAGCTTTCTTT.

V and J are TRBV14 and TRBJ2-3; TRBD1 matches 7 bases. The CDR3 consists of 14 residues. After removal of 1 base from V and 4 bases from J, the junction contained 2 bases not matched to a gene. The germline V gene has CDR1 SGHDN and CDR2 FVKESK. CDR3: CASSQGDSPDTQYF. CDR3 bases: TGTGCCAGCAGCCAAGGGGACAGCCCAGATACGCAGTATTTT.

This chain joins TRBV5-4 and TRBJ2-1; no definite D call. Trimming pared 2 bases from V and 2 bases from J, leaving 8 bases between. Germline V gene data show CDR1 as SGHNT and CDR2 as YYREEE (reference sequence). This CDR3 is built from 14 residues. DNA of the CDR3: TGTGCCAGCAGCTTCACAGTGACCTACAATGAGCAGTTCTTC. Translation gives CASSFTVTYNEQFF.

The chain joins TRBV7-3 to TRBJ2-3, with D possibly matching TRBD1 (6 bases). The germline V and J ends were trimmed by 4 bases and 6 bases, with 20 bases remaining between them. The germline CDR1 and CDR2 sequences are SGHTA and FQGTGA. CDR3 size: 16 residues. CDR3 amino acids: CASSYQPSQGADTQYF. CDR3 nucleotides: TGTGCCAGCAGCTACCAACCCTCACAGGGAGCCGATACGCAGTATTTT.